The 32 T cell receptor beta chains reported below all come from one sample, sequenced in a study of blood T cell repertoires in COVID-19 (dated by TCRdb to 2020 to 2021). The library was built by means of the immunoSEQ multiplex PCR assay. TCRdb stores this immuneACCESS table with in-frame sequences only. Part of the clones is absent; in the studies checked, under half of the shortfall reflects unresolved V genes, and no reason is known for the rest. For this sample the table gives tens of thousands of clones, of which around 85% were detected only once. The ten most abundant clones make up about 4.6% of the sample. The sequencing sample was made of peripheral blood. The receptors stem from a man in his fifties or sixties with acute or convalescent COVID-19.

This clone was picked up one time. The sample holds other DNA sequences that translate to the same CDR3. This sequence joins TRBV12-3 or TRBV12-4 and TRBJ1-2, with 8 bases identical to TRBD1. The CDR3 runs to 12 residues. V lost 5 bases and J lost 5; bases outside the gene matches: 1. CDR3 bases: TGTGCCAGCAGTAGGACAGGGTATGGCTACACCTTC. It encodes CASSRTGYGYTF.

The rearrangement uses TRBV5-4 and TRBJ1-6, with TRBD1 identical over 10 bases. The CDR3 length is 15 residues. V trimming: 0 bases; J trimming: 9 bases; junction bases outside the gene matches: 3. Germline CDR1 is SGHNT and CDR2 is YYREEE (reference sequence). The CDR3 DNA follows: TGTGCCAGCAGCTTGGAAGGGACAGGGGTTTCACCCCTCCACTTT. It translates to CASSLEGTGVSPLHF. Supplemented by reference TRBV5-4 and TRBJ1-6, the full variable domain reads ETGVTQSPTHLIKTRGQQVTLRCSSQSGHNTVSWYQQALGQGPQFIFQYYREEENGRGNFPPRFSGLQFPNYSSELNVNALELDDSALYLCASSLEGTGVSPLHFGNGTRLTVT.

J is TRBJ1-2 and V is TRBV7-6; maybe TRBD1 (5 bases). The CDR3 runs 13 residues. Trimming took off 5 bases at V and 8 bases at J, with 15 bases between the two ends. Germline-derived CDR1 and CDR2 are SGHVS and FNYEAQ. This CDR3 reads CASSLPTGDGYTF. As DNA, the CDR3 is TGTGCCAGCAGCCTACCCACAGGCGACGGCTACACCTTC.

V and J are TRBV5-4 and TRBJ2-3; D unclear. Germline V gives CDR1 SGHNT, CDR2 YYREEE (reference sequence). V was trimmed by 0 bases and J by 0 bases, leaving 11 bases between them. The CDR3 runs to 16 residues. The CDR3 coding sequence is TGTGCCAGCAGCTTGGTCATGGCGGCTAGCACAGATACGCAGTATTTT. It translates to CASSLVMAASTDTQYF.

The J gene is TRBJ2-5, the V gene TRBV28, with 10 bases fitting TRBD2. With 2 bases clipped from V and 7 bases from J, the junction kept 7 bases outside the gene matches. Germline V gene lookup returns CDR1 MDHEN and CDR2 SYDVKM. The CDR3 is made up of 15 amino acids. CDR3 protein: CASSLGLAGVGTQYF. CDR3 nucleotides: TGTGCCAGCAGTTTAGGGCTAGCGGGAGTAGGGACCCAGTACTTC.

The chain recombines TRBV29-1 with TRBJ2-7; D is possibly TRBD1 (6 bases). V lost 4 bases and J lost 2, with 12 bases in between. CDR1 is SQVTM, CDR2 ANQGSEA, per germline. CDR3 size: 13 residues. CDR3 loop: CSVGGQGAYEQYF. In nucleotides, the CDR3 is TGCAGCGTTGGGGGACAAGGAGCCTACGAGCAGTACTTC.

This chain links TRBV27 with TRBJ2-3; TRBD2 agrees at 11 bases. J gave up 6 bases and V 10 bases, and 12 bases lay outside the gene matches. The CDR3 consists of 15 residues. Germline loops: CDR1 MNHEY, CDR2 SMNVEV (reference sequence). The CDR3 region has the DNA TGTGCCACGGGTAGCGGGGGGGCGGGGATGGATACGCAGTATTTT. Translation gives CATGSGGAGMDTQYF.

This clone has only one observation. CDR3: CASSLGTGLGEQFF. CDR3 nucleotide sequence: TGCGCCAGCAGCCTAGGGACTGGCTTGGGTGAGCAGTTCTTC. The chain combines TRBV5-1 with TRBJ2-1; the D gene is possibly TRBD2 (6 bases). Germline values: CDR1 SGHRS, CDR2 YFSETQ. V was shortened by 4 bases and J by 9 bases, with 17 bases between the two germline ends. This CDR3 contains 14 residues.

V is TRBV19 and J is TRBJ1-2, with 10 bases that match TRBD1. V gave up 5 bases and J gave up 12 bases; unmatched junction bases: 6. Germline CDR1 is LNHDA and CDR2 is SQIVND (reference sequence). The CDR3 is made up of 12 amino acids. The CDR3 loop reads CASSVTGGVNTF. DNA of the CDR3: TGTGCCAGTAGTGTGACAGGGGGCGTGAACACCTTC.

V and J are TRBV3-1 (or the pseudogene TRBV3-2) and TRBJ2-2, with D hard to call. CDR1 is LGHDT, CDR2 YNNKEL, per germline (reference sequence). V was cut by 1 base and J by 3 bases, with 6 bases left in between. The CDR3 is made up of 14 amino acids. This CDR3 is CASSQASDTGELFF. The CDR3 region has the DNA TGTGCCAGCAGCCAAGCGTCCGACACCGGGGAGCTGTTTTTT.

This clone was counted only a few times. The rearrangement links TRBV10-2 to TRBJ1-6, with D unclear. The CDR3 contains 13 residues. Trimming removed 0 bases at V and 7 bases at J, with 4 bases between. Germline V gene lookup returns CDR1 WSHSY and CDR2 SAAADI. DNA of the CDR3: TGCGCCAGCAGTGAGTCTGGCAATTCACCCCTCCACTTT. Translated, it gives CASSESGNSPLHF.

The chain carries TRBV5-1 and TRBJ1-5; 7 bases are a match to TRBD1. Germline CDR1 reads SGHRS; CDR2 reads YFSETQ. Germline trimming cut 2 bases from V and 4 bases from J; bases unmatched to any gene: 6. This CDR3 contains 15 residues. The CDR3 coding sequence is TGCGCCAGCAGCTTAGGGGACAGCACTAATCAGCCCCAGCATTTT. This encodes CASSLGDSTNQPQHF.

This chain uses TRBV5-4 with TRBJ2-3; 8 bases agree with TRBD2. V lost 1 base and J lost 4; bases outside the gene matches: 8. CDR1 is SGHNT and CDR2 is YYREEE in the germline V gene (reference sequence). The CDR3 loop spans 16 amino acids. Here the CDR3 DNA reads TGTGCCAGCAGCTTGAACCCGCCGGGAGGGCCAGATACGCAGTATTTT. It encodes CASSLNPPGGPDTQYF.

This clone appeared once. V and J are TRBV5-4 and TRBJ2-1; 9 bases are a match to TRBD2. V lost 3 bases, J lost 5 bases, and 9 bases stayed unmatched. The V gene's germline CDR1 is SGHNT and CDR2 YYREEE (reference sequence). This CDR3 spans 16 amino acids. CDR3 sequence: CASSSTRGGRDNEQFF. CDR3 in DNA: TGTGCCAGCAGCTCCACACGTGGCGGGAGGGACAATGAGCAGTTCTTC.

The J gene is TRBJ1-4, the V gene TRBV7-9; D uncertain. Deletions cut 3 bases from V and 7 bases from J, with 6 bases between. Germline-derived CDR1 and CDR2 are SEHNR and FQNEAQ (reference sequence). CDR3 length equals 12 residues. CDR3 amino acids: CASSLVGEKLFF. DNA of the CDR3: TGTGCCAGCAGCTTGGTCGGTGAAAAACTGTTTTTT.

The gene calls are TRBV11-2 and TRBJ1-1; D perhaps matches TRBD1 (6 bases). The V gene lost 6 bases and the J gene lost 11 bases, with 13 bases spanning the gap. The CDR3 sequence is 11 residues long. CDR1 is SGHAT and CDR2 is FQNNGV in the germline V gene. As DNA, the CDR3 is TGTGCCAGCAGTCGAGAGGGGGGGGCTTTCTTT. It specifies CASSREGGAFF.

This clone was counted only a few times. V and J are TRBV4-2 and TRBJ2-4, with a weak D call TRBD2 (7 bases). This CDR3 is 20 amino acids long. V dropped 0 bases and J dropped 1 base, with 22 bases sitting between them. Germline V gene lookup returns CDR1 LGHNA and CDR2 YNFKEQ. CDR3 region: CASSQDGASGAQGAKNIQYF. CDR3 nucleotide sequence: TGTGCCAGCAGCCAAGACGGGGCGAGCGGGGCCCAGGGGGCCAAAAACATTCAGTACTTC.

CDR3 in DNA: TGTGCCAGCAGCCGAGACGTGATTGGAGACAATGAGCAGTTCTTC. Encoded protein: CASSRDVIGDNEQFF. V and J are TRBV5-6 and TRBJ2-1; D ambiguous. The germline V gene encodes CDR1 SGHDT and CDR2 YYEEEE. Between the trimmed V and J ends, which lost 4 bases and 5 bases, there was a span of 16 bases. The CDR3 has 15 residues.

CDR3 amino acids: CASSFRNTGELFF. Here the CDR3 DNA reads TGTGCCAGCAGCTTCAGGAACACCGGGGAGCTGTTTTTT. The V and J genes are TRBV7-9 and TRBJ2-2; D unclear. The CDR3 is 13 residues long. Germline V gene sequence: CDR1 SEHNR, CDR2 FQNEAQ (reference sequence). V lost 3 bases, J lost 1 base, and 3 bases lay in between. Based on the CDR3 plus reference TRBV7-9 and TRBJ2-2, the full variable domain is DTGVSQNPRHKITKRGQNVTFRCDPISEHNRLYWYRQTLGQGPEFLTYFQNEAQLEKSRLLSDRFSAERPKGSFSTLEIQRTEQGDSAMYLCASSFRNTGELFFGEGSRLTVL.

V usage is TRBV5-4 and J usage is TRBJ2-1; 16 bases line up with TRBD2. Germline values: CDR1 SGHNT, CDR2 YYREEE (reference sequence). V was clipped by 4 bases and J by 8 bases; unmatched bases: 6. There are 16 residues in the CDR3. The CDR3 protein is CASSEGTSGGADEQFF. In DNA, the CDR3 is TGTGCCAGCAGCGAGGGGACTAGCGGGGGGGCGGATGAGCAGTTCTTC.

The CDR3 sequence: CASSIGGKYGYTF. The CDR3 bases are TGTGCCAGTAGTATTGGCGGAAAGTATGGCTACACCTTC. This chain uses TRBV19 with TRBJ1-2; D is unclear. Looked up from germline, CDR1 is LNHDA and CDR2 is SQIVND (reference sequence). The germline V and J ends were trimmed by 3 bases and 5 bases, with 10 bases remaining between them. The CDR3 is made up of 13 amino acids.

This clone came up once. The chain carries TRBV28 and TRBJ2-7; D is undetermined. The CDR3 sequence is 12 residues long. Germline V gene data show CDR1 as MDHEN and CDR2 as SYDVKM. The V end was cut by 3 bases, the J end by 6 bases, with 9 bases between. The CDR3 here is CASSFSSGEQYF. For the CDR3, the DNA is TGTGCCAGCAGTTTCTCATCGGGCGAGCAGTACTTC.

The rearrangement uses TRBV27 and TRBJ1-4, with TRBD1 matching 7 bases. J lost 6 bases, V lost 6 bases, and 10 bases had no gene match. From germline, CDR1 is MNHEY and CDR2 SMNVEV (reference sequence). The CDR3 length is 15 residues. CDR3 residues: CASRGRQGRYEKLFF. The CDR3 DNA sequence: TGTGCCAGCAGGGGTCGACAGGGACGGTATGAAAAACTGTTTTTT.

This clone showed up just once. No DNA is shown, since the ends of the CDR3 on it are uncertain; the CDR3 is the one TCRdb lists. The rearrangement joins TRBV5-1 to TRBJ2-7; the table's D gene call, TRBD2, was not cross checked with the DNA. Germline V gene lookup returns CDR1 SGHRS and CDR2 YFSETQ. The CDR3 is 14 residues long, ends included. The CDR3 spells CASSGGTDLYQQYF.

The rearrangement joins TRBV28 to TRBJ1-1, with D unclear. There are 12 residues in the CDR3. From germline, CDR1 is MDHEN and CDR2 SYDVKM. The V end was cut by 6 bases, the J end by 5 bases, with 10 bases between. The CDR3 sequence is CASSWRGTEAFF. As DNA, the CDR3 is TGTGCCAGCAGCTGGCGAGGGACTGAAGCTTTCTTT.

The CDR3 DNA sequence: TGTGCCAGCAGTACCCGACAGGGGGCTGAGACCCAGTACTTC. Translation gives CASSTRQGAETQYF. This rearrangement joins TRBV7-9 to TRBJ2-5, with 10 bases that match TRBD1. CDR3 length equals 14 residues. J was trimmed by 5 bases and V by 6 bases; bases with no gene match: 6. The germline gives CDR1 SEHNR, CDR2 FQNEAQ (reference sequence).

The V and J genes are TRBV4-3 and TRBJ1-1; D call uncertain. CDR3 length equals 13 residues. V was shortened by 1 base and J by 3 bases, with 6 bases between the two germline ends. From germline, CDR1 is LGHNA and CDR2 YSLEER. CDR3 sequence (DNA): TGCGCCAGCAGCCAAGTCAGATACACTGAAGCTTTCTTT. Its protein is CASSQVRYTEAFF.

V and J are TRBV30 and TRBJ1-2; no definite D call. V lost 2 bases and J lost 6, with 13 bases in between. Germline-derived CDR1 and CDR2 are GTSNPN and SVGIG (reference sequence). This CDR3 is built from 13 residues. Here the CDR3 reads CAWSPHSRDGYTF. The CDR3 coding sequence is TGTGCCTGGAGTCCCCACTCACGGGATGGCTACACCTTC.

The CDR3, as DNA: TGCGCCAGCAGCTACGGACAGGTCACCGGGGAGCTGTTTTTT. Its translation is CASSYGQVTGELFF. The chain uses TRBV5-1 and TRBJ2-2; 7 bases map to TRBD1. CDR3 size: 14 residues. V shed 3 bases and J 4 bases; nucleotides not matched to a gene: 3. Germline V gene lookup returns CDR1 SGHRS and CDR2 YFSETQ.

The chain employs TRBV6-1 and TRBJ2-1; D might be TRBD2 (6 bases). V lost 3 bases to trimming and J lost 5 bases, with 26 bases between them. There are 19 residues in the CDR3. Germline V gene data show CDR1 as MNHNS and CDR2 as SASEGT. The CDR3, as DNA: TGTGCCAGCAGTGATCGGAGCTCGGGTTTGAGCAGGAGGGACAATGAGCAGTTCTTC. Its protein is CASSDRSSGLSRRDNEQFF.

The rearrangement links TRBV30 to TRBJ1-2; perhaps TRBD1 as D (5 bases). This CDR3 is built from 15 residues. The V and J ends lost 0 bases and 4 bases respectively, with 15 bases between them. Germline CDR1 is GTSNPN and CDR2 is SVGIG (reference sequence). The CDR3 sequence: CAWSVSPGGGYGYTF. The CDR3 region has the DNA TGTGCCTGGAGTGTTTCCCCGGGGGGGGGCTATGGCTACACCTTC.

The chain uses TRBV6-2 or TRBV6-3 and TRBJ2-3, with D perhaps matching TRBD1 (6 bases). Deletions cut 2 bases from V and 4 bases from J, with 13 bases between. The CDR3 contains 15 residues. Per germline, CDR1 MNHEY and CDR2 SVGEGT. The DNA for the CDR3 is TGTGCCAGCAGTTACCCCCCCAAGGGGGCAGATACGCAGTATTTT. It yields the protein CASSYPPKGADTQYF.